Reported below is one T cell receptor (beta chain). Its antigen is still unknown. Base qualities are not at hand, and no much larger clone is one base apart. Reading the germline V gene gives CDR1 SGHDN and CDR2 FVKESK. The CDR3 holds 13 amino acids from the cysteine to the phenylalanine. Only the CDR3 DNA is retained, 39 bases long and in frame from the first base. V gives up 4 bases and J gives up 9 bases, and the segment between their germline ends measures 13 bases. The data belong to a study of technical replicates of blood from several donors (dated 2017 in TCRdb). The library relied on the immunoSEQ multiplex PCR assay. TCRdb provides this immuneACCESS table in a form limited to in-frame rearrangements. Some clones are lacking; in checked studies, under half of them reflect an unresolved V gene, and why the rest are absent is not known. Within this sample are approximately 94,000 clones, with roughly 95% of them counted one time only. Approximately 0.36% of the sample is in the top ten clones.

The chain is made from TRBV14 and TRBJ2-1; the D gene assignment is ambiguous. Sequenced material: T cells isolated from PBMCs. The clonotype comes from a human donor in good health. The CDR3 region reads CASSLGVTTEQFF. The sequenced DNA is TGTGCCAGCAGCCTAGGAGTAACGACTGAGCAGTTCTTC.